The entry below gives a single T cell receptor (beta chain) sequence along with its context. The source of the sample is a study of blood T cell repertoires in COVID-19. The CDR3 length is 13 residues. CDR1 and CDR2 (germline): GTSNPN, SVGIG (reference sequence). With V trimmed by 1 base and J by 3 bases, 2 bases remained unmatched. Sequencing used immunoSEQ multiplex PCR; TCRdb keeps in-frame clones, though not all of them. The sample has 130,000 to 150,000 clones, around 87% seen once; the top ten hold around 40%. The sequence was collected from a man in his fifties who had recovered from COVID-19. The rearrangement joins TRBV30 to TRBJ2-7; TRBD1 agrees at 8 bases. Sequencing was carried out using peripheral blood. The CDR3 bases are TGTGCCTGGAGTGACGGACAGGGCTACGAGCAGTACTTC. It translates to CAWSDGQGYEQYF.